This entry concerns a single T cell receptor beta chain. CDR3 size: 15 residues. CDR1 and CDR2 (germline): SGHVS, FNYEAQ. V lost 0 bases to trimming and J lost 7 bases, with 16 bases between them. The data belong to a study of blood T cell repertoires in COVID-19. The wider study: The origin of the acute and convalescent COVID-19 samples was the United States, Italy and Spain. PBMCs, B-cell-depleted T cells, or T cells provided the cDNA or gDNA that made up the material.

Authors' analysis steps: Nucleated cell number was recorded as an estimate derived from reference gene primer amplification. The method was immunoSEQ multiplex PCR; TCRdb's version includes in-frame clones alone and lacks a portion of them. That table is the source of V, J and clone size, and D and trimming were worked out from the DNA. The sample records 250,000 to 350,000 clones, about 82% being singletons. The sample taken for sequencing was peripheral blood. V usage is TRBV7-6 and J usage is TRBJ2-7, with D perhaps TRBD1 (6 bases). This clonotype was sampled from a woman aged 45-59 years with active or convalescent COVID-19. The CDR3: CASSLASNLGTEQYF. Written as DNA, the CDR3 is TGTGCCAGCAGCTTAGCATCTAATTTGGGGACAGAGCAGTACTTC.